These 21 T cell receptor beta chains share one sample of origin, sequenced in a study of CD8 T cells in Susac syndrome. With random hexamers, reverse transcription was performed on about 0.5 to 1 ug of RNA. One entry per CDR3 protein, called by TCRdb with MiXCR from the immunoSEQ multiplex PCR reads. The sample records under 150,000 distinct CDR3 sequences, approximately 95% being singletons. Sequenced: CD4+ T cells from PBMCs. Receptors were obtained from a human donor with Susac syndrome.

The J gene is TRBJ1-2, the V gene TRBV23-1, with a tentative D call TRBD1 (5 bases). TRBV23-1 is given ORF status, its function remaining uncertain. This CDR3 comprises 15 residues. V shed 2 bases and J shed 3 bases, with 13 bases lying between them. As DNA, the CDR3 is TGCGCCAGCAGTCAAGCCCTCTCAGGGCACTATGGCTACACCTTC. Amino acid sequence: CASSQALSGHYGYTF.

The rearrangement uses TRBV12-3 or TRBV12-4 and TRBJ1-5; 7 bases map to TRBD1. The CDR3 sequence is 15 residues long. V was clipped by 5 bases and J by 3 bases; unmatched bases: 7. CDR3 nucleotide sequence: TGTGCCAGCAGTCCGTCGGGACAGACCAATCAGCCCCAGCATTTT. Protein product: CASSPSGQTNQPQHF.

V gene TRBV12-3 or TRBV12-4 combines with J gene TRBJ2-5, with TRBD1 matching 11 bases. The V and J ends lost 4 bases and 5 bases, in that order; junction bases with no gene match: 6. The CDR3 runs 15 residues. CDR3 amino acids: CASSSGQGDVETQYF. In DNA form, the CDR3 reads TGTGCCAGCAGTTCGGGACAGGGGGACGTGGAGACCCAGTACTTC.

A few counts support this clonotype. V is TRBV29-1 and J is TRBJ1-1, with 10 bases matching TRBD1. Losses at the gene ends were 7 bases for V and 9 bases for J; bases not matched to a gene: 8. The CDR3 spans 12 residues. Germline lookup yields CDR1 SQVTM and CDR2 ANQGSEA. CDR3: CSAVVDRGQAFF. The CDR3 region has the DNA TGCAGCGCAGTAGTCGACAGGGGGCAAGCTTTCTTT.

This CDR3 is CATSRDAGIKSGANVLTF. The CDR3 DNA reads TGTGCCACCAGCAGAGACGCCGGCATTAAGTCCGGGGCCAACGTCCTGACTTTC. The J gene is TRBJ2-6, the V gene TRBV15; D not resolved. The germline V and J ends were trimmed by 0 bases and 4 bases, with 16 bases remaining between them. The CDR3 runs to 18 residues. Germline CDR1 and CDR2: LNHNV and YYDKDF (reference sequence).

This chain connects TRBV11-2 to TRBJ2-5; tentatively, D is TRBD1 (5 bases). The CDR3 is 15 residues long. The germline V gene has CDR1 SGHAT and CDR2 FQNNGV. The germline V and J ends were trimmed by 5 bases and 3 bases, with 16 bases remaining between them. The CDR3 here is CASSGRTGYKETQYF. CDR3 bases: TGTGCCAGCAGCGGACGAACAGGATACAAAGAGACCCAGTACTTC.

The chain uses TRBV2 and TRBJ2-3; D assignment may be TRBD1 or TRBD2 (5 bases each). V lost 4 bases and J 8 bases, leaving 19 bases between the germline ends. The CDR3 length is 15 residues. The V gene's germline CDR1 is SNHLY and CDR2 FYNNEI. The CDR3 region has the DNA TGTGCCAGCAGTGCTTCGACGGGACCTTTGGGTACGCAGTATTTT. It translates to CASSASTGPLGTQYF.

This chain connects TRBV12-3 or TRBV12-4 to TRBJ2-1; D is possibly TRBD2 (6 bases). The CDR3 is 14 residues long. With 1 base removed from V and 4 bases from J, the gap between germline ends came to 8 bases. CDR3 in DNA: TGTGCCAGCAGTTTAGGCGGGAATTACAATGAGCAGTTCTTC. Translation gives CASSLGGNYNEQFF.

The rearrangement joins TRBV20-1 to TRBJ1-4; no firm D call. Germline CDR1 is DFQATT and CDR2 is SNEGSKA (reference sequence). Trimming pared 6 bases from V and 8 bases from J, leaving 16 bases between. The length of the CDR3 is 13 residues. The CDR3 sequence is CSAPIGAAEKLFF. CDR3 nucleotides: TGCAGTGCACCCATCGGCGCGGCAGAAAAACTGTTTTTT.

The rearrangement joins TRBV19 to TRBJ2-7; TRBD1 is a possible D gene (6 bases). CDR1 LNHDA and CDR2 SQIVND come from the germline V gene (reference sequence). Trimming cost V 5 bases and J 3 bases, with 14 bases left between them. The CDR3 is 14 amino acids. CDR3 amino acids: CASSLGTRGYEQYF. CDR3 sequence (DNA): TGTGCCAGTAGTCTCGGGACAAGAGGCTACGAGCAGTACTTC. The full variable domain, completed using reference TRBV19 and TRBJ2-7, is DGGITQSPKYLFRKEGQNVTLSCEQNLNHDAMYWYRQDPGQGLRLIYYSQIVNDFQKGDIAEGYSVSREKKESFPLTVTSAQKNPTAFYLCASSLGTRGYEQYFGPGTRLTVT.

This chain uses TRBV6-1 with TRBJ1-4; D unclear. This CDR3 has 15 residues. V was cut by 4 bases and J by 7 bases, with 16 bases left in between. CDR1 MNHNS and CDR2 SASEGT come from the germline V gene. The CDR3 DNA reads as TGTGCCAGCAGTGGGGCCAGACGGGATGTTGAAAAACTGTTTTTT. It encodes CASSGARRDVEKLFF.

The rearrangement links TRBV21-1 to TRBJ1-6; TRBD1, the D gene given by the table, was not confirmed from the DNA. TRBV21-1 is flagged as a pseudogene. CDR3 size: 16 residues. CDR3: CASSTRVGRGLSPLHF. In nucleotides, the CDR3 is TGTGCCAGCAGCACCCGCGTGGGAAGGGGGCTATCACCCCTCCACTTT.

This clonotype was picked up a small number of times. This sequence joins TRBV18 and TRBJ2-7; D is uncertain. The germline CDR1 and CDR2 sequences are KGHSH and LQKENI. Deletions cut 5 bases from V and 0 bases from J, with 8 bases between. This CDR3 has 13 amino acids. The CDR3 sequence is CASSSTVSYEQYF. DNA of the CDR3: TGTGCCAGCTCATCGACGGTCTCCTACGAGCAGTACTTC.

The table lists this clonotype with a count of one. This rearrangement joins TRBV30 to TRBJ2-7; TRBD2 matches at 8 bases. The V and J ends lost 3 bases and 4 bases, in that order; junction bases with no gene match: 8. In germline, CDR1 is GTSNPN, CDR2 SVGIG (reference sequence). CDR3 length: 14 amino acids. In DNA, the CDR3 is TGTGCCTGGAGCCGGGGGGGTAGCATGTACGAGCAGTACTTC. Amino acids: CAWSRGGSMYEQYF.

The CDR3 nucleotides are TGTGCCTGGAGTCCAACTATGGCCAGGAAAATGGCTGGGGCCAACGTCCTGACTTTC. It is translated as CAWSPTMARKMAGANVLTF. The chain uses TRBV30 and TRBJ2-6; D is undetermined. Germline-derived CDR1 and CDR2 are GTSNPN and SVGIG (reference sequence). V lost 2 bases and J 2 bases, leaving 22 bases between the germline ends. CDR3 size: 19 residues.

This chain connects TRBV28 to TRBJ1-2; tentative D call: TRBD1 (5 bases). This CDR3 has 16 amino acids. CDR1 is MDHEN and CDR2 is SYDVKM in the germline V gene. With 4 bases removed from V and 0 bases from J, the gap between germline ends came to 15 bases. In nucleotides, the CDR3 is TGTGCCAGCAGTTCAGGGCTAGGAGCTCCTAACTATGGCTACACCTTC. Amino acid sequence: CASSSGLGAPNYGYTF.

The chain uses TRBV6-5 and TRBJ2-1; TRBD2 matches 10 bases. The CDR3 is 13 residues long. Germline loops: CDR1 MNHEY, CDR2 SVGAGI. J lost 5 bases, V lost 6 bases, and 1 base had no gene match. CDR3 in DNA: TGTGCCAGCAGAGGACTAGCGGACAATGAGCAGTTCTTC. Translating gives CASRGLADNEQFF.

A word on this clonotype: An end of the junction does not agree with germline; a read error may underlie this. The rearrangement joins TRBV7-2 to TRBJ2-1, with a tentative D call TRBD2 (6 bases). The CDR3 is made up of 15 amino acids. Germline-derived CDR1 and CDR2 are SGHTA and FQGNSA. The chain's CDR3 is CASSPLSGTVLSRGF. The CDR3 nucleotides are TGTGCCAGCAGCCCCTTATCCGGGACTGTTCTCTCCCGGGGATTC.

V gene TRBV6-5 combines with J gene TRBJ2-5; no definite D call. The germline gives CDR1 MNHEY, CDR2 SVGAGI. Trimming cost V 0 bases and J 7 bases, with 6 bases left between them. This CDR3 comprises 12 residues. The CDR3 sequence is CASSYSPGTQYF. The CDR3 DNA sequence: TGTGCCAGCAGTTACTCCCCCGGGACCCAGTACTTC.

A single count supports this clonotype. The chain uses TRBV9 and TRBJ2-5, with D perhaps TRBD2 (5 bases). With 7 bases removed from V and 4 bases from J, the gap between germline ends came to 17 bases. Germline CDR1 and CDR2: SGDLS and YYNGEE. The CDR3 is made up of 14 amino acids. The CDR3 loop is CASGVGGQGETQYF. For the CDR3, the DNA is TGTGCCAGCGGGGTAGGAGGTCAAGGAGAGACCCAGTACTTC.

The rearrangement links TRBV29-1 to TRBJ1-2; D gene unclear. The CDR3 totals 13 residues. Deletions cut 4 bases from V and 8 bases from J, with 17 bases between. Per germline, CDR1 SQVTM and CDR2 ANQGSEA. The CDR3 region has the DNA TGCAGCGTTGGTCAAAGGGCGGTGCGCGGCTACACCTTC. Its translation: CSVGQRAVRGYTF.